This is a list of T cell receptor beta chains from one sample in a study of T cell repertoires in cytomegalovirus infection. No cognate antigen is known for these TCRs. MiXCR was run by TCRdb on the reads, yielding one entry per CDR3 protein. The sample gives about 900,000 distinct CDR3 sequences, less than 40% of which show up once; roughly 13% is in the top ten. The sample here was cultured CD8+ T cells from PBMCs, taken from culture after CMV antigen stimulation. These receptors all come from a human donor in good health (CMV status not recorded). Some clones in this sample may be carry-over from other donors' samples. Each CDR3 is given with its conserved first and last residue. The D gene is left open where the match is weak. Some rows have no size entry. The others give once, few or many, or a class for an expanded clone.

V: TRBV9
D: .
J: TRBJ1-2
size: .
DNA: TGTGCCAGCAGCGTAGCGGATACGGTCGGACCGGACGCAAACTTC
CDR3: CASSVADTVGPDANF

V: TRBV6-2/TRBV6-3
D: .
J: TRBJ2-3
size: .
DNA: TGTGCCAGCAGTTACGACGGCACAGATACGCAGTATTTT
CDR3: CASSYDGTDTQYF

V: TRBV7-2
D: TRBD1
J: TRBJ2-1
size: many
DNA: TGTGCCGAAAGGACAGGGCCCTACAATGAGCAGTTCTTC
CDR3: CAERTGPYNEQFF

V: TRBV6-6
D: .
J: TRBJ2-7
size: many
DNA: TGTGCCAGTAACTCTGGCGGGGTAATTGGGGAGCAGTACTTC
CDR3: CASNSGGVIGEQYF

V: TRBV27
D: .
J: TRBJ1-6
size: .
DNA: TGTGCCAGCAGTGCCCGGGACGGCTCACCCCTCCACTTT
CDR3: CASSARDGSPLHF

V: TRBV4-3
D: .
J: TRBJ2-3
size: .
DNA: TGCGCCAGCAGCCAAGAAGAGGCGCGTTTCACAGCCCCAGATACGCAGTATTTT
CDR3: CASSQEEARFTAPDTQYF

V: TRBV7-6
D: TRBD1
J: TRBJ1-1
size: .
DNA: TGTGCCAGCAGCCCCCCGACAGGGTCTGAAGCTTTCTTT
CDR3: CASSPPTGSEAFF

V: TRBV20-1
D: .
J: TRBJ1-1
size: .
DNA: TGCAGTGCCCGACAGGAGAACACTGAAGCTTTCTTT
CDR3: CSARQENTEAFF

V: TRBV5-5
D: .
J: TRBJ1-2
size: .
DNA: TGTGCCAGCAGCTTGCGTGAGGGAACCCACTATGGCTACACCTTC
CDR3: CASSLREGTHYGYTF

V: TRBV6-1
D: .
J: TRBJ2-2
size: .
DNA: TGTGCCAGCCTCTCCTGGGAGAACACCGGGGAGCTGTTTTTT
CDR3: CASLSWENTGELFF

V: TRBV20-1
D: .
J: TRBJ1-1
size: .
DNA: TGCAGTGCTAGAGATCAGGGCCTCTGGGGCACTGAAGCTTTCTTT
CDR3: CSARDQGLWGTEAFF

V: TRBV7-9
D: .
J: TRBJ2-3
size: few
DNA: TGTGCCAGCAGCTCTGCCCAGCTGGCGGGGATCACAGATACGCAGTATTTT
CDR3: CASSSAQLAGITDTQYF

V: TRBV7-9
D: .
J: TRBJ2-1
size: .
DNA: TGTGCCAGCAGCTTAGGAGCGATAGATACCTACAATGAGCAGTTCTTC
CDR3: CASSLGAIDTYNEQFF

V: TRBV7-2
D: TRBD1
J: TRBJ1-6
size: many
DNA: TGTGCCAGCAGCTACACAGGGGATAATTCACCCCTCCACTTT
CDR3: CASSYTGDNSPLHF

V: TRBV7-9
D: TRBD1
J: TRBJ1-2
size: few
DNA: TGTGCCAGCAGCTCCCTCAGGGGGGCCGCTAACTATGGCTACACCTTC
CDR3: CASSSLRGAANYGYTF

V: TRBV2
D: .
J: TRBJ2-2
size: .
DNA: TGTGCCAGCAGTCCCTGGATTAAGAAGGAGACCGGGGAGCTGTTTTTT
CDR3: CASSPWIKKETGELFF

V: TRBV5-5
D: TRBD1
J: TRBJ2-7
size: once
DNA: TGTGCCAGCAGCATGGACTGGGGACAGGGGTACGAGCAGTACTTC
CDR3: CASSMDWGQGYEQYF

V: TRBV6-2/TRBV6-3
D: .
J: TRBJ2-3
size: .
DNA: TGTGCCAGCTCAAACTGGGGCATTAGCACAGATACGCAGTATTTT
CDR3: CASSNWGISTDTQYF

V: TRBV2
D: .
J: TRBJ2-3
size: once
DNA: TGTGCCAGCCTTCTAGGAGGCCGGGGGAGCACAGATACGCAGTATTTT
CDR3: CASLLGGRGSTDTQYF

V: TRBV29-1
D: .
J: TRBJ2-7
size: few
DNA: TGCAGCGTCGAGATCCCAGGGCGGGACGAGCAGTACTTC
CDR3: CSVEIPGRDEQYF

V: TRBV28
D: .
J: TRBJ1-1
size: .
DNA: TGTGCCAGCAGTTTATTTCTCACTAACACTGAAGCTTTCTTT
CDR3: CASSLFLTNTEAFF

V: TRBV6-2/TRBV6-3
D: .
J: TRBJ2-3
size: few
DNA: TGTGCCAGCAGTATTATGGACGGAGTGAGAGATACGCAGTATTTT
CDR3: CASSIMDGVRDTQYF

V: TRBV7-9
D: .
J: TRBJ2-4
size: .
DNA: TGTGCCAGCCGATTTCAGGGACCGAAAAACATTCAGTACTTC
CDR3: CASRFQGPKNIQYF

V: TRBV6-5
D: .
J: TRBJ2-7
size: .
DNA: TGTGCCAGCAGCGTTTCCCGGGACGTCCTTTCCTACGAGCAGTACTTC
CDR3: CASSVSRDVLSYEQYF